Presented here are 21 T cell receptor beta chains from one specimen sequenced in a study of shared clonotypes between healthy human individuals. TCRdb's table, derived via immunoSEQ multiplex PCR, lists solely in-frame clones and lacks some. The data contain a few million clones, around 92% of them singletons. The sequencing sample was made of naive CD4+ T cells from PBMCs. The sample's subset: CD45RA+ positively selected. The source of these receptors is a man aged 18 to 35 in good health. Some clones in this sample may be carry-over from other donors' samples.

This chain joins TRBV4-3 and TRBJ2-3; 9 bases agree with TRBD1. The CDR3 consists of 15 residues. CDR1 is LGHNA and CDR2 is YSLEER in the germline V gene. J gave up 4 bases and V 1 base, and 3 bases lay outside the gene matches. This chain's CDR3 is CASSQVGTGPDTQYF. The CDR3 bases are TGCGCCAGCAGCCAAGTCGGGACAGGGCCAGATACGCAGTATTTT.

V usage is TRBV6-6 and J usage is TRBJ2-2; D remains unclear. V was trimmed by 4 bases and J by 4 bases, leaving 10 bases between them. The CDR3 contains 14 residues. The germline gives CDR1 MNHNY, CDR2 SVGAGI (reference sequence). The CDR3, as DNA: TGTGCCAGCAGTTCCCCACCGGGCACCGGGGAGCTGTTTTTT. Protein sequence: CASSSPPGTGELFF.

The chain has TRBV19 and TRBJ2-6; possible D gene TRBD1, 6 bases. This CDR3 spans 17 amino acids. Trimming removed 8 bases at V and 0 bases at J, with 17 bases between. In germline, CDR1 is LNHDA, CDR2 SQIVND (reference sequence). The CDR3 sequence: CASARGPTLSGANVLTF. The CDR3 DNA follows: TGTGCCAGTGCCAGGGGCCCGACTCTCTCTGGGGCCAACGTCCTGACTTTC.

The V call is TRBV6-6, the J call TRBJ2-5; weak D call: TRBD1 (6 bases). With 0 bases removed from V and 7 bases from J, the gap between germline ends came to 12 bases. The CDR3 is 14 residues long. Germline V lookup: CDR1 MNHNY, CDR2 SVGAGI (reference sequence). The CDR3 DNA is TGTGCCAGCAGTTACTCGAGTCAACAGGGGACCCAGTACTTC. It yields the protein CASSYSSQQGTQYF.

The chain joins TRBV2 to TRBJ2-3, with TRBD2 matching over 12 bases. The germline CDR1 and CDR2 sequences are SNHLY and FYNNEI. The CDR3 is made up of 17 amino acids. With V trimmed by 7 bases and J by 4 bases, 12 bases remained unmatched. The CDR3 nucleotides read TGTGCCAGCAACCCCCTAGCGGGAGGGCCGAAGGCAGATACGCAGTATTTT. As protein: CASNPLAGGPKADTQYF. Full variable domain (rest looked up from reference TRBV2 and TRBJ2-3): EPEVTQTPSHQVTQMGQEVILRCVPISNHLYFYWYRQILGQKVEFLVSFYNNEISEKSEIFDDQFSVERPDGSNFTLKIRSTKLEDSAMYFCASNPLAGGPKADTQYFGPGTRLTVL.

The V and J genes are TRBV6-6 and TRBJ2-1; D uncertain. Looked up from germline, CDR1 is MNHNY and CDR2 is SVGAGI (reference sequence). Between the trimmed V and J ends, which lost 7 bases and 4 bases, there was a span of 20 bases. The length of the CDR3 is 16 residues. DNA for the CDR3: TGTGCCAGCAACCAAATACAGACACTAAAATACAATGAGCAGTTCTTC. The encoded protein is CASNQIQTLKYNEQFF.

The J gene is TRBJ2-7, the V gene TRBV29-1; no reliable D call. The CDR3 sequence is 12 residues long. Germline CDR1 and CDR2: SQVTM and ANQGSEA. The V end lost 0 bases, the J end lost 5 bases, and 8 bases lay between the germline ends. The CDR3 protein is CSVEDSWDEQYF. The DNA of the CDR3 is TGCAGCGTTGAAGATAGTTGGGACGAGCAGTACTTC.

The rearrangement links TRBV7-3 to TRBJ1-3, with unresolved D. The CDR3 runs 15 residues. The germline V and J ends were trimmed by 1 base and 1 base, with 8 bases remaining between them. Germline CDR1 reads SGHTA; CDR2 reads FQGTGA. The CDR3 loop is CASSLNGVSGNTIYF. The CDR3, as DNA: TGTGCCAGCAGCTTAAACGGGGTATCTGGAAACACCATATATTTT.

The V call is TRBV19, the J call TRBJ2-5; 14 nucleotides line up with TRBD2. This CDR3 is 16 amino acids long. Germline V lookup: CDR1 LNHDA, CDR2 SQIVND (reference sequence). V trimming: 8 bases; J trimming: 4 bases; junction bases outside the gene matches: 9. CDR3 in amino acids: CASRTSGRQGGETQYF. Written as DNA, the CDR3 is TGTGCCAGTCGGACTAGCGGGAGGCAGGGCGGAGAGACCCAGTACTTC. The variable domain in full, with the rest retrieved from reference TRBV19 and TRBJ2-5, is DGGITQSPKYLFRKEGQNVTLSCEQNLNHDAMYWYRQDPGQGLRLIYYSQIVNDFQKGDIAEGYSVSREKKESFPLTVTSAQKNPTAFYLCASRTSGRQGGETQYFGPGTRLLVL.

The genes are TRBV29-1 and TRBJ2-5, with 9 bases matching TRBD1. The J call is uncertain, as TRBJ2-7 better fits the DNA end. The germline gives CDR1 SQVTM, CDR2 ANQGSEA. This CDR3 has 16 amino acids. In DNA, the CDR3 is TGCAGCGTTGAAATTCATGCGGGGACAGGGTCCTACGAGCAGTACTTC. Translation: CSVEIHAGTGSYEQYF.

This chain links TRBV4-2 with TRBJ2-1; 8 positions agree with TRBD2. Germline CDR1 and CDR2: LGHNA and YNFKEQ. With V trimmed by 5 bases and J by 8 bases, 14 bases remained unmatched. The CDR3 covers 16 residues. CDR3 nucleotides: TGTGCCAGCAGCTCCCGGTCCAGCGGGAGAATCGATGAGCAGTTCTTC. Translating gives CASSSRSSGRIDEQFF.

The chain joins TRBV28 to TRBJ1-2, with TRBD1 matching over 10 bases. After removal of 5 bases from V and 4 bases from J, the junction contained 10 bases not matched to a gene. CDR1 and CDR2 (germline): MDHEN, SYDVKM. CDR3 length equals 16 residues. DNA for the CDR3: TGTGCCAGCAGTCCATACACGGGACAGGGGTTCTATGGCTACACCTTC. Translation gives CASSPYTGQGFYGYTF.

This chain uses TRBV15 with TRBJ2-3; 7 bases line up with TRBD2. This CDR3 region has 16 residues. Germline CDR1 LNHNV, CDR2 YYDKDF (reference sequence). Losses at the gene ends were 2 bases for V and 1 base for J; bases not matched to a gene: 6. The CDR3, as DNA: TGTGCCACCAGCAGATCGGGACTAATACGCACAGATACGCAGTATTTT. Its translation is CATSRSGLIRTDTQYF.

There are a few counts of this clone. The CDR3 reads CASSQPRWDTEAFF. In nucleotides, the CDR3 is TGTGCCAGCAGCCAACCTCGGTGGGACACTGAAGCTTTCTTT. The J gene is TRBJ1-1, the V gene TRBV28; D uncertain. Trimming cost V 6 bases and J 3 bases, with 14 bases left between them. The CDR3 is made up of 14 amino acids. Germline V gene data show CDR1 as MDHEN and CDR2 as SYDVKM.

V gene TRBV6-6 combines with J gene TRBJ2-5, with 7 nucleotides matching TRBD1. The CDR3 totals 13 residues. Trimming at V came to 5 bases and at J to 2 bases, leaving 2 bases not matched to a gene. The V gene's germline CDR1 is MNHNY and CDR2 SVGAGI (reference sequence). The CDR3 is CASSNRGQETQYF. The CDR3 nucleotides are TGTGCCAGCAGTAACAGGGGTCAAGAGACCCAGTACTTC.

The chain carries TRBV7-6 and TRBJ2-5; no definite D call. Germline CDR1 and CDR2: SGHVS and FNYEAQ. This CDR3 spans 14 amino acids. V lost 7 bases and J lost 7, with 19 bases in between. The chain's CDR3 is CASTSLSSDRTQYF. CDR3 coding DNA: TGTGCCAGCACCTCGCTTAGCTCAGATAGGACCCAGTACTTC.

The CDR3 protein is CASSSTLAGGRNEQFF. CDR3 nucleotides: TGCGCCAGCAGCTCAACCCTAGCGGGAGGTCGCAATGAGCAGTTCTTC. The J gene is TRBJ2-1, the V gene TRBV5-1; the match to TRBD2 covers 11 bases. The trim removed 3 bases at V and 6 bases at J, leaving 8 bases unmatched. The CDR3 totals 16 residues. Germline V gives CDR1 SGHRS, CDR2 YFSETQ.

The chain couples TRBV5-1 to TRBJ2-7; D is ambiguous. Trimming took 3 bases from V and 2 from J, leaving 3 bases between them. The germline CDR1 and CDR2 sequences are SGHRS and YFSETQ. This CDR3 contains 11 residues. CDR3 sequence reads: CASSYAYEQYF. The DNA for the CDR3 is TGCGCCAGCAGCTACGCCTACGAGCAGTACTTC.

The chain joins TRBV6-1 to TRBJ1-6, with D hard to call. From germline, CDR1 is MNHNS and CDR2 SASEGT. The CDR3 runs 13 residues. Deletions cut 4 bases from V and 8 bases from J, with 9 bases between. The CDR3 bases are TGTGCCAGCAGTGGCATGCGGGATTCACCCCTCCACTTT. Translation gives CASSGMRDSPLHF.

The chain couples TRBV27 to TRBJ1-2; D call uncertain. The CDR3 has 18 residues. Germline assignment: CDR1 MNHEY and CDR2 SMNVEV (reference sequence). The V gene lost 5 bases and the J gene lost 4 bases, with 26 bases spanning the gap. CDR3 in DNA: TGTGCCAGCAGTCCCCTCGGCAGCAGAGGAAACGTAGGCTATGGCTACACCTTC. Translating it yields CASSPLGSRGNVGYGYTF.

The CDR3 DNA sequence: TGTGCCAGCAATTCGAAGGACCCGCGTAACACTGAAGCTTTCTTT. Translated, it gives CASNSKDPRNTEAFF. The gene calls are TRBV28 and TRBJ1-1, with no clear D. This CDR3 spans 15 amino acids. The V gene lost 7 bases and the J gene lost 2 bases, with 17 bases spanning the gap. Germline values: CDR1 MDHEN, CDR2 SYDVKM. Full variable domain (outside the CDR3, taken from reference TRBV28 and TRBJ1-1): DVKVTQSSRYLVKRTGEKVFLECVQDMDHENMFWYRQDPGLGLRLIYFSYDVKMKEKGDIPEGYSVSREKKERFSLILESASTNQTSMYLCASNSKDPRNTEAFFGQGTRLTVV.